This entry concerns a single TCR beta chain. This specimen belongs to a study of T cell changes during pregnancy in multiple sclerosis. Method: immunoSEQ multiplex PCR; TCRdb's copy keeps in-frame clones and lacks some. Of about 36,000 clones in the sample, about 92% were seen once. The ends were cut back, 0 bases at V and 4 bases at J, with 9 bases in the middle. This CDR3 region has 14 residues. In germline, CDR1 is MNHNY, CDR2 SVGAGI (reference sequence). The TCR originated in a female donor with multiple sclerosis, enrolled in a pregnancy study. This chain joins TRBV6-6 and TRBJ1-2; D ambiguous. The material was CD4+ T cells from peripheral blood mononuclear cells, obtained in the first trimester of pregnancy. As DNA, the CDR3 is TGTGCCAGCAGTTACTCGACCGAGGGCTATGGCTACACCTTC. Its translation: CASSYSTEGYGYTF.